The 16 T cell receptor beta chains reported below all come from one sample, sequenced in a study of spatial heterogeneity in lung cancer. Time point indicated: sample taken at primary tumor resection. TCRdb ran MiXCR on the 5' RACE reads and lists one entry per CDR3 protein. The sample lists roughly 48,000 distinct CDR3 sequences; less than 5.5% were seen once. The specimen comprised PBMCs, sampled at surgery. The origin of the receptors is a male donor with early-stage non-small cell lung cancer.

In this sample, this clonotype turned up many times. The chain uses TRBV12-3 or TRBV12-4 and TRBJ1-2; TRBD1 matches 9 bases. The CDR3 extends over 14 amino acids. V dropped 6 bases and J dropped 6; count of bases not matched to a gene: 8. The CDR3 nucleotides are TGTGCCAGCAGGCGGCCGGGACAGGGAAATGGCTACACCTTC. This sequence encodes CASRRPGQGNGYTF.

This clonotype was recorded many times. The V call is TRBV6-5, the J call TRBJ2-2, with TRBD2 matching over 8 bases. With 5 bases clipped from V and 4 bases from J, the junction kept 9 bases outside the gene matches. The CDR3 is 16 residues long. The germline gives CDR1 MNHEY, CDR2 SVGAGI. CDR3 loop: CASSPLGGEGTGELFF. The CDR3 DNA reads TGTGCCAGCAGTCCACTCGGGGGGGAGGGCACCGGGGAGCTGTTTTTT.

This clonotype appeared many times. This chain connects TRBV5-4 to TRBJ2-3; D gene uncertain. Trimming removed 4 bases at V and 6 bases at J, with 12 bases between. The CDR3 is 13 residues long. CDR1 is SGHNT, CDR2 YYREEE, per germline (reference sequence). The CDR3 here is CASSVVERDTQYF. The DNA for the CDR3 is TGTGCCAGCAGCGTGGTTGAGAGGGATACGCAGTATTTT.

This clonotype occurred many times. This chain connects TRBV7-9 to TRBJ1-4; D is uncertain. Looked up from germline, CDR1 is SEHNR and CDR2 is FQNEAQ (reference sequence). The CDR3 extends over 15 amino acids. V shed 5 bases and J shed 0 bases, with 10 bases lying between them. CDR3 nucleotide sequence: TGTGCCAGCAGCCGAGGAGGCGCAACTAATGAAAAACTGTTTTTT. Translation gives CASSRGGATNEKLFF.

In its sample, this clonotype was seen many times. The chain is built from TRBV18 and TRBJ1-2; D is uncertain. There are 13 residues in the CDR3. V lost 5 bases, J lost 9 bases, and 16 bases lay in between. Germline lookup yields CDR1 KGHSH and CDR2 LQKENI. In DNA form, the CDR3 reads TGTGCCAGCTCAACATACACAGCTGATCGCTACACCTTC. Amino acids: CASSTYTADRYTF.

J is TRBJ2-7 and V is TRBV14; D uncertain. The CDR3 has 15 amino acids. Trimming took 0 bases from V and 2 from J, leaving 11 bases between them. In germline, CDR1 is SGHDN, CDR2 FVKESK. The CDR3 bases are TGTGCCAGCAGCCAAGATCCGGTAACGACCTACGAGCAGTACTTC. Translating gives CASSQDPVTTYEQYF.

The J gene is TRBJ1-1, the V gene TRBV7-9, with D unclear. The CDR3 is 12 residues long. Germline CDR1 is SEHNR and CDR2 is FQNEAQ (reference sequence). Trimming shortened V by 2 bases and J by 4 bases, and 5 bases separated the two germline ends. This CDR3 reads CASSLLATEAFF. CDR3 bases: TGTGCCAGCAGCTTATTGGCCACTGAAGCTTTCTTT.

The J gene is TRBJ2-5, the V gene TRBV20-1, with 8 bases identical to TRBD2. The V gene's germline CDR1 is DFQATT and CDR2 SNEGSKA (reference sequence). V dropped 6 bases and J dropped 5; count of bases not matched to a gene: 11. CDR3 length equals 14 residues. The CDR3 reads CSAREGVRKETQYF. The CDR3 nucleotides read TGCAGTGCCCGGGAGGGGGTGCGGAAGGAGACCCAGTACTTC.

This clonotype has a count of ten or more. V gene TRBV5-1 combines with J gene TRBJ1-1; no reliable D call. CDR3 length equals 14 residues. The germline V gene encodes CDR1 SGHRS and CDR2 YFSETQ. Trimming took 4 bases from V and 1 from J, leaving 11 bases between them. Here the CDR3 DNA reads TGCGCCAGCAGCCCCCTACAGTGGAACACTGAAGCTTTCTTT. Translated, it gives CASSPLQWNTEAFF.

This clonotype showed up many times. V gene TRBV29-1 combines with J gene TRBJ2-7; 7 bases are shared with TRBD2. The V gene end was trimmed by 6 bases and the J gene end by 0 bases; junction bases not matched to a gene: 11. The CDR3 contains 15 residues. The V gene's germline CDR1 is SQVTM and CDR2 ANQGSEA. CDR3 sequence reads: CSVAGEGTYSYEQYF. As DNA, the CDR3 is TGCAGCGTGGCCGGGGAGGGGACCTACTCCTACGAGCAGTACTTC.

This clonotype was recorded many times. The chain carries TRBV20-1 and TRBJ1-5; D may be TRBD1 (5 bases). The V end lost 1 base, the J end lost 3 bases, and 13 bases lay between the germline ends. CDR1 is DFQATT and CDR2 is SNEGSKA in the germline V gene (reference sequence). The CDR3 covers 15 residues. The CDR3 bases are TGCAGTGCTAGAGCCTCAGGGAGGGTCAATCAGCCCCAGCATTTT. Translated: CSARASGRVNQPQHF.

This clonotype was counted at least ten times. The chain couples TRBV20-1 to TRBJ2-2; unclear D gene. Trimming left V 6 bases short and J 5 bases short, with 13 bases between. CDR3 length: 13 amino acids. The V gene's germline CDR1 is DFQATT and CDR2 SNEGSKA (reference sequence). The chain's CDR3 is CSARPLGTGELFF. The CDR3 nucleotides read TGCAGTGCAAGACCCTTGGGTACCGGGGAGCTGTTTTTT.

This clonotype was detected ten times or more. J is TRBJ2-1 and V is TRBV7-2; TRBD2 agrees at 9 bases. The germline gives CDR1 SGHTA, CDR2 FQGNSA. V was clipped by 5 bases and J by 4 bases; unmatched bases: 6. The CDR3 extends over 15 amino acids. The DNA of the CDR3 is TGTGCCAGCAGCCATGGTAGCGGGGGTTACAATGAGCAGTTCTTC. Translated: CASSHGSGGYNEQFF.

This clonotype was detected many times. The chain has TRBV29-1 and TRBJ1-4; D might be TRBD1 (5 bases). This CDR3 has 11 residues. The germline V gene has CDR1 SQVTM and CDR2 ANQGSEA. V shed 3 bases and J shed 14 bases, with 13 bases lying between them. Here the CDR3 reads CSVESGLKLFF. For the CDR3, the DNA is TGCAGCGTTGAGTCGGGGCTGAAGCTGTTTTTT.

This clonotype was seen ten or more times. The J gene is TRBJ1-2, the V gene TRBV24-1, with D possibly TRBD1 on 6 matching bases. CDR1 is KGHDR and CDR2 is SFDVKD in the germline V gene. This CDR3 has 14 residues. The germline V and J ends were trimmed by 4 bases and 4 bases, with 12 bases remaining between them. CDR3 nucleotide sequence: TGTGCCACCAGTGACCATGACAGGAGCTATGGCTACACCTTC. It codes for CATSDHDRSYGYTF.

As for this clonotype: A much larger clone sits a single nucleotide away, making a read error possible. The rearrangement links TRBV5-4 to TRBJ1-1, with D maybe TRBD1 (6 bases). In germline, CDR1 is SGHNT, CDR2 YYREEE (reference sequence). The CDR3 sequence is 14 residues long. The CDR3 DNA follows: TGTACCAGCAGCTTTTGGGGGGCGGACACTGAAGCTTTCTTT. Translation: CTSSFWGADTEAFF.